This T cell receptor (beta chain) was identified in a study of OX40 agonist ivuxolimab in advanced cancers. Across the whole study: A male proportion of about 86% was recorded, with mean age roughly 62 years and range roughly 23 to 79. Two cutaneous melanoma patients and one hepatocellular carcinoma patient, three in all, had partial responses.

V was pared by 6 bases and J by 7 bases, with 4 bases of the junction left unmatched. CDR3 length: 13 amino acids. Germline CDR1 and CDR2: SGDLS and YYNGEE. Patients were ruled out by autoimmune disease history or systemic immunosuppression. To note about this clone: Its antigen is unidentified.

Study-wide points: Compared with CD4+, CD8+ T cells on average had more expanded clones.

Data came from immunoSEQ multiplex PCR; TCRdb stores just in-frame clones and leaves some out. The sample carries 85,000 to 95,000 clones, roughly 89% recorded once. This chain connects TRBV9 to TRBJ2-2; 9 positions match TRBD1. The material was CD4+ or CD8+ T cells sorted from blood, obtained in a trial of the OX40 agonist ivuxolimab. The sequence came from an adult with an advanced solid tumor such as melanoma, head and neck, liver or kidney cancer. CDR3 DNA sequence: TGTGCCAGCAAACAGGGGGCGGTCGGGGAGCTGTTTTTT. It encodes CASKQGAVGELFF.